A selection of T cell receptor beta chains follows, all from one sample in a study of shared clonotypes between healthy human individuals. The assay was immunoSEQ multiplex PCR, and TCRdb's table has in-frame clones only and misses some. The sample lists millions of clones; 85% to 95% were seen once. Sequencing was performed on naive CD8+ T cells from PBMCs. The receptors shown here come from a man younger than 35 in good health. Some clones in this sample may be carry-over from other donors' samples. Each CDR3 is given without its conserved first and last residue. A clone size is listed for some rows: how often the clone was seen (once, few, many), or a class if it is expanded.

abundance: NA
j_gene: TRBJ2-5
v_gene: TRBV21-1
CDR3aa: ASSKEPGQETQY

abundance: NA
j_gene: TRBJ1-6
v_gene: TRBV11-2
CDR3aa: ASTQRGGYSPLH

abundance: NA
j_gene: TRBJ1-3
v_gene: TRBV19
CDR3aa: ASATGTGLFTIY

abundance: NA
j_gene: TRBJ2-2
v_gene: TRBV25-1
CDR3aa: ASSPVLSTGELF

abundance: once
j_gene: TRBJ2-7
v_gene: TRBV4-3
CDR3aa: ASSQDRGTHEQY

abundance: once
j_gene: TRBJ1-2
v_gene: TRBV6-6
CDR3aa: ASNILGDFNYGYT

abundance: NA
j_gene: TRBJ2-1
v_gene: TRBV6-5
CDR3aa: ASSYSRAGNNEQF

abundance: NA
j_gene: TRBJ2-7
v_gene: TRBV2
CDR3aa: ASNSKYRGDYEQY

abundance: NA
j_gene: TRBJ2-1
v_gene: TRBV11-3
CDR3aa: ASSSSSGSRGEQF

abundance: NA
j_gene: TRBJ2-6
v_gene: TRBV19
CDR3aa: ASTDGHLSGANVLT

abundance: NA
j_gene: TRBJ2-5
v_gene: TRBV6-6
CDR3aa: ASSYPDREETQY

abundance: NA
j_gene: TRBJ2-1
v_gene: TRBV6-5
CDR3aa: ASSYVGTVINEQF

abundance: once
j_gene: TRBJ2-7
v_gene: TRBV6-1
CDR3aa: ASSPAKSATYEQY

abundance: NA
j_gene: TRBJ2-1
v_gene: TRBV19
CDR3aa: ASSTLLHNEQF

abundance: NA
j_gene: TRBJ2-7
v_gene: TRBV28
CDR3aa: ASSSGRDSYEQY

abundance: NA
j_gene: TRBJ1-3
v_gene: TRBV7-9
CDR3aa: ASSGTRAEAGNTIY

abundance: NA
j_gene: TRBJ2-7
v_gene: TRBV5-8
CDR3aa: ATRAGSYEQY

abundance: NA
j_gene: TRBJ1-5
v_gene: TRBV25-1
CDR3aa: ASSGTNDQPQH

abundance: NA
j_gene: TRBJ1-4
v_gene: TRBV7-9
CDR3aa: ASSELGTPNEKLF

abundance: NA
j_gene: TRBJ2-1
v_gene: TRBV27
CDR3aa: ASSFFPIAGGGDEQF

abundance: NA
j_gene: TRBJ2-3
v_gene: TRBV2
CDR3aa: ASRPIRDRAVYAQY

abundance: NA
j_gene: TRBJ2-7
v_gene: TRBV28
CDR3aa: ASSLWSSASGYYEQY

abundance: NA
j_gene: TRBJ1-5
v_gene: TRBV28
CDR3aa: ASSLLRDLNQPQH

abundance: NA
j_gene: TRBJ2-1
v_gene: TRBV28
CDR3aa: ASSLLTSGLYNEQF

abundance: NA
j_gene: TRBJ2-3
v_gene: TRBV6-5
CDR3aa: ASSYSGTQY

abundance: NA
j_gene: TRBJ2-7
v_gene: TRBV7-8
CDR3aa: ASSLLASSEQY

abundance: NA
j_gene: TRBJ2-2
v_gene: TRBV27
CDR3aa: ASSLFGYRGLNTGELF

abundance: once
j_gene: TRBJ2-1
v_gene: TRBV27
CDR3aa: ASSLRQGWNEQF

abundance: NA
j_gene: TRBJ2-7
v_gene: TRBV28
CDR3aa: ASSPVAGGDEQY

abundance: NA
j_gene: TRBJ2-7
v_gene: TRBV4-1
CDR3aa: ASSQDDGPSGSYEQY

abundance: NA
j_gene: TRBJ2-4
v_gene: TRBV19
CDR3aa: ASSIGLAGVKNIQY

abundance: NA
j_gene: TRBJ2-2
v_gene: TRBV4-1
CDR3aa: ASSQRQADTGELF

abundance: NA
j_gene: TRBJ2-1
v_gene: TRBV5-6
CDR3aa: ASSSGASHNEQF

abundance: NA
j_gene: TRBJ2-7
v_gene: TRBV5-1
CDR3aa: ASSPLSVGRRRASSEQY

abundance: NA
j_gene: TRBJ1-2
v_gene: TRBV6-1
CDR3aa: ASSEMVNYGYT

abundance: NA
j_gene: TRBJ1-1
v_gene: TRBV7-2
CDR3aa: ASSFWTKNTEAF

abundance: NA
j_gene: TRBJ2-7
v_gene: TRBV28
CDR3aa: ASRPFRGVYEQY

abundance: NA
j_gene: TRBJ2-1
v_gene: TRBV19
CDR3aa: ASSLVGYEQF

abundance: NA
j_gene: TRBJ2-1
v_gene: TRBV5-1
CDR3aa: ASKETGTRDEQF

abundance: NA
j_gene: TRBJ2-7
v_gene: TRBV7-2
CDR3aa: ASSLGRVTEQY

abundance: NA
j_gene: TRBJ2-7
v_gene: TRBV27
CDR3aa: ASRSRSDRSYEQY

abundance: few
j_gene: TRBJ1-1
v_gene: TRBV6-6
CDR3aa: ASSNRVTEAF

abundance: NA
j_gene: TRBJ1-2
v_gene: TRBV4-3
CDR3aa: ASSQEWPGNYGYT

abundance: NA
j_gene: TRBJ2-7
v_gene: TRBV30
CDR3aa: AWRDRGGLEQY

abundance: NA
j_gene: TRBJ1-1
v_gene: TRBV7-9
CDR3aa: ASSWAPEPNTEAF

abundance: NA
j_gene: TRBJ2-7
v_gene: TRBV6-5
CDR3aa: ASSGTDGRYEQY

abundance: NA
j_gene: TRBJ1-2
v_gene: TRBV27
CDR3aa: ASSFTGGTIDGYT

abundance: NA
j_gene: TRBJ2-7
v_gene: TRBV5-1
CDR3aa: ASSFGGRSYEQY

abundance: NA
j_gene: TRBJ1-1
v_gene: TRBV28
CDR3aa: ASSFLWGKNTEAF

abundance: NA
j_gene: TRBJ2-1
v_gene: TRBV19
CDR3aa: ASSIGPRRGNEQF

abundance: NA
j_gene: TRBJ2-7
v_gene: TRBV9
CDR3aa: ASSVGGQGANYEQY

abundance: NA
j_gene: TRBJ2-7
v_gene: TRBV5-1
CDR3aa: ASSFLVGRGDEQY

abundance: NA
j_gene: TRBJ2-7
v_gene: TRBV28
CDR3aa: ASSQGLDEQY

abundance: NA
j_gene: TRBJ2-7
v_gene: TRBV7-8
CDR3aa: ASSGGRDRGLATYEQY

abundance: NA
j_gene: TRBJ2-1
v_gene: TRBV5-6
CDR3aa: ASSSGLAPNEQF

abundance: NA
j_gene: TRBJ2-2
v_gene: TRBV28
CDR3aa: ASSRITGYEGTGELF

abundance: NA
j_gene: TRBJ2-3
v_gene: TRBV6-6
CDR3aa: ASSYSRDRVVDTQY

abundance: NA
j_gene: TRBJ1-1
v_gene: TRBV19
CDR3aa: ASSILFSGRNTEAF

abundance: NA
j_gene: TRBJ1-1
v_gene: TRBV27
CDR3aa: ASSLRVGQGKFMNTEAF